A selection of T cell receptor beta chains follows, all from one sample in a study of T cell responses to AZD1222 COVID-19 vaccine. Data came from immunoSEQ multiplex PCR; TCRdb stores just in-frame clones and leaves some out. Among some 130,000 clones listed, roughly nine tenths were seen once. Here the sequenced sample was peripheral blood, taken on day 0 of AZD1222 vaccination. These receptors were obtained from an adult in good health. Both conserved end residues are part of each CDR3. The D gene is left open where the match is weak. Clone sizes are given selectively: once, few, many, or a class where the clone is expanded.

TRBV7-2	-	TRBJ1-5	TRBD1	CASSYQQGNQPQHF	TGTGCCAGCAGTTACCAACAGGGGAATCAGCCCCAGCATTTT
TRBV27	-	TRBJ2-5	-	CASSSEGPLYGETQYF	TGTGCCAGCAGTTCGGAGGGCCCTCTGTATGGGGAGACCCAGTACTTC
TRBV19	-	TRBJ2-2	-	CASSVPGLPLPPELFF	TGTGCCAGTAGTGTGCCGGGACTTCCTCTTCCTCCGGAGCTGTTTTTT
TRBV6-6	-	TRBJ2-7	-	CASSRTGDEQYF	TGTGCCAGCAGTCGTACCGGGGACGAGCAGTACTTC
TRBV30	-	TRBJ2-1	-	CAWTADSGNEQFF	TGTGCCTGGACGGCGGACTCCGGCAATGAGCAGTTCTTC
TRBV5-1	-	TRBJ2-5	-	CASSPGVQGGETQYF	TGCGCCAGCAGCCCGGGGGTTCAGGGAGGAGAGACCCAGTACTTC
TRBV5-1	-	TRBJ2-2	-	CASSLGITGELFF	TGCGCCAGCAGCTTAGGGATCACCGGGGAGCTGTTTTTT
TRBV6-2/TRBV6-3	-	TRBJ2-4	TRBD1	CASSNSKTGGKNIQYF	TGTGCCAGCAGTAACTCAAAAACAGGGGGCAAAAACATTCAGTACTTC
TRBV20-1	-	TRBJ1-6	-	CSASVGDGSPLHF	TGCAGTGCTAGTGTAGGGGATGGATCACCCCTCCACTTT
TRBV5-1	-	TRBJ2-3	TRBD1	CASSFGQGITDTQYF	TGCGCCAGCAGCTTCGGACAGGGCATCACAGATACGCAGTATTTT
TRBV19	once	TRBJ2-3	TRBD2	CASSTVAGGLADTQYF	TGTGCCAGTAGTACAGTAGCGGGAGGGTTGGCAGATACGCAGTATTTT
TRBV7-3	-	TRBJ1-2	TRBD1	CASSLRDRGLDYGYTF	TGTGCCAGCAGCTTAAGGGACAGGGGGCTCGACTATGGCTACACCTTC
TRBV9	-	TRBJ2-2	TRBD2	CASSVRAPGLAGGGTGELFF	TGTGCCAGCAGCGTAAGGGCCCCCGGACTAGCGGGGGGAGGCACCGGGGAGCTGTTTTTT
TRBV20-1	-	TRBJ2-3	TRBD2	CSASRRTSGRTDTQYF	TGCAGTGCTAGTCGCCGGACTAGCGGACGCACAGATACGCAGTATTTT
TRBV7-6	-	TRBJ2-2	TRBD2	CASSLGVAGVTGELFF	TGTGCCAGCAGCTTAGGTGTAGCGGGAGTCACCGGGGAGCTGTTTTTT
TRBV30	-	TRBJ1-6	-	CAFRDGVSSYNSPLHF	TGTGCCTTCCGGGACGGGGTGAGCTCCTATAATTCACCCCTCCACTTT
TRBV27	-	TRBJ2-2	-	CASRATGTVNTGELFF	TGTGCCAGCAGAGCAACCGGGACGGTGAACACCGGGGAGCTGTTTTTT
TRBV5-4	-	TRBJ2-7	TRBD1	CASSRRDRVYEQYF	TGTGCCAGCAGCCGCCGGGACAGGGTATACGAGCAGTACTTC
TRBV10-2	-	TRBJ2-1	TRBD2	CASSESGLARIAEQFF	TGCGCCAGCAGTGAGTCGGGACTAGCGCGGATTGCTGAGCAGTTCTTC
TRBV28	-	TRBJ1-2	TRBD1	CASSQRQGYGYTF	TGTGCCAGCAGTCAGAGACAGGGATACGGCTACACCTTC
TRBV14	-	TRBJ2-5	-	CASSQVGVGETQYF	TGTGCCAGCAGCCAAGTTGGTGTGGGAGAGACCCAGTACTTC
TRBV7-2	-	TRBJ2-5	-	CASSPGPTQETQYF	TGTGCCAGCAGCCCGGGACCGACCCAAGAGACCCAGTACTTC
TRBV5-5	-	TRBJ2-1	TRBD2	CASSLAGTSGSNEQFF	TGTGCCAGCAGCTTGGCCGGGACTAGCGGGAGTAATGAGCAGTTCTTC
TRBV13	-	TRBJ1-1	-	CASTSGRHTEAFF	TGTGCCAGCACCTCAGGGAGACACACTGAAGCTTTCTTT
TRBV3-1/TRBV3-2	-	TRBJ1-1	TRBD1	CASSLRQGTEAFF	TGTGCCAGCAGTTTAAGACAGGGAACTGAAGCTTTCTTT
TRBV12-3/TRBV12-4	-	TRBJ2-5	-	CASSVRELETQYF	TGTGCCAGCAGTGTTAGGGAGTTGGAGACCCAGTACTTC
TRBV29-1	-	TRBJ2-5	TRBD1	CSVELDRSETQYF	TGCAGCGTTGAACTGGACAGGTCTGAGACCCAGTACTTC
TRBV7-2	-	TRBJ2-7	-	CASGYEQYF	TGTGCCAGCGGCTACGAGCAGTACTTC
TRBV7-8	-	TRBJ1-2	-	CASSPGGSSYGYTF	TGTGCCAGCAGTCCTGGGGGAAGTTCCTATGGCTACACCTTC
TRBV7-2	-	TRBJ1-5	-	CASSLWNQPQHF	TGTGCCAGCAGCCTGTGGAATCAGCCCCAGCATTTT
TRBV7-2	-	TRBJ1-6	-	CASSLVSGGSWPPLHF	TGTGCCAGCAGCTTAGTTTCGGGGGGATCATGGCCACCCCTCCACTTT
TRBV5-8	-	TRBJ2-7	-	CASSSSGRYEQYF	TGTGCCAGCAGCTCGTCTGGGCGCTACGAGCAGTACTTC
TRBV21-1	-	TRBJ2-1	-	CASIPLRGHNEQFF	TGTGCCAGCATCCCCCTCAGGGGGCACAATGAGCAGTTCTTC
TRBV12-3/TRBV12-4	-	TRBJ2-1	-	CASRLEHNEQFF	TGTGCCAGCAGACTCGAACACAATGAGCAGTTCTTC
TRBV5-1	-	TRBJ1-4	TRBD1	CASLKGQGSGEKLFF	TGCGCCAGCCTCAAAGGACAGGGTTCCGGTGAAAAACTGTTTTTT
TRBV3-1/TRBV3-2	-	TRBJ1-1	-	CASSDPRGFGTEAFF	TGTGCCAGCAGCGACCCCCGGGGCTTTGGCACTGAAGCTTTCTTT
TRBV7-9	-	TRBJ2-1	-	CATRRGFSYNEQFF	TGTGCCACCCGCCGAGGGTTCTCCTACAATGAGCAGTTCTTC
TRBV19	-	TRBJ2-7	-	CARPFLDGVTYEQYF	TGTGCCAGACCCTTCCTCGACGGAGTAACCTACGAGCAGTACTTC
TRBV2	once	TRBJ1-1	TRBD1	CASSPQGVNTEAFF	TGTGCCAGCAGTCCACAGGGGGTGAACACTGAAGCTTTCTTT
TRBV29-1	-	TRBJ2-7	-	CSVIRGPYEQYF	TGCAGCGTAATCAGGGGCCCCTACGAGCAGTACTTC